A selection of T cell receptor beta chains follows, all from one sample in a study of blood T cell repertoires in COVID-19. Produced via immunoSEQ multiplex PCR; TCRdb's table is partial and in-frame only. The table includes over 90,000 clones, about 88% detected once. The material sequenced was peripheral blood. These receptors all stem from a human donor in a cohort sampled during active COVID-19. Each CDR3 is given with its conserved first and last residue. Fields, in order: D gene, V gene, CDR3 length, J gene, clone size, CDR3 protein, CDR3 DNA. The D gene is left open where the match is weak. Not all rows give a size; the values are once, few, many and, for expanded clones, a class.

TRBD1,TRBV28,16,TRBJ2-3,.,CASSLIPGQDTDTQYF,TGTGCCAGCAGTCTCATCCCGGGACAGGACACAGATACGCAGTATTTT
TRBD2,TRBV24-1,18,TRBJ2-3,.,CATSDFDLLAGARDTQYF,TGTGCCACCAGTGATTTTGATCTCCTAGCGGGAGCTCGGGACACGCAGTATTTT
.,TRBV9,13,TRBJ2-2,.,CASSVRGTGELFF,TGTGCCAGCAGCGTCCGGGGAACCGGGGAGCTGTTTTTT
.,TRBV7-9,15,TRBJ1-6,.,CASAPMSSYNSPLHF,TGTGCCAGTGCACCCATGAGCTCCTATAATTCACCCCTCCACTTT
.,TRBV6-6,12,TRBJ2-7,.,CASSIQGYEQYF,TGTGCCAGCAGTATACAGGGCTACGAGCAGTACTTC
TRBD1,TRBV6-4,14,TRBJ2-7,.,CASSGQGAGYEQYF,TGTGCCAGCAGTGGACAGGGGGCGGGATACGAGCAGTACTTC
TRBD1,TRBV11-2,15,TRBJ2-7,few,CASSLEGRGSYEQYF,TGTGCCAGCAGCTTAGAGGGCAGGGGGTCCTACGAGCAGTACTTC
.,TRBV11-3,16,TRBJ2-1,.,CASSSDYGTEDNEQFF,TGTGCCAGCAGCTCGGACTACGGGACAGAGGACAATGAGCAGTTCTTC
TRBD2,TRBV3-1/TRBV3-2,16,TRBJ2-3,.,CASSQGLAGEVDTQYF,TGTGCCAGCAGCCAAGGTTTAGCGGGAGAAGTAGATACGCAGTATTTT
TRBD1,TRBV3-1/TRBV3-2,15,TRBJ1-1,.,CASSLQGAGDTEAFF,TGTGCCAGCAGCCTCCAGGGGGCCGGGGACACTGAAGCTTTCTTT
TRBD1,TRBV5-6,15,TRBJ1-3,.,CASSFQGVSGNTIYF,TGTGCCAGCAGCTTTCAGGGGGTCTCTGGAAACACCATATATTTT
TRBD1,TRBV28,12,TRBJ1-2,.,CASRPQGVGYTF,TGTGCCAGCAGACCCCAGGGGGTAGGCTACACCTTC
.,TRBV9,13,TRBJ1-1,.,CASSATGNTEAFF,TGTGCCAGCAGCGCGACAGGGAACACTGAAGCTTTCTTT
TRBD2,TRBV19,15,TRBJ2-1,.,CASSWTSGRGNEQFF,TGTGCCAGTTCCTGGACTAGCGGGAGGGGAAATGAGCAGTTCTTC
TRBD1,TRBV5-1,15,TRBJ2-2,.,CASSLQGANTGELFF,TGCGCCAGCAGCTTACAGGGGGCGAACACCGGGGAGCTGTTTTTT
TRBD2,TRBV10-3,19,TRBJ2-2,once,CAIREGTAGTSVGTGELFF,TGTGCCATCAGAGAAGGGACAGCCGGGACTAGCGTGGGCACCGGGGAGCTGTTTTTT
TRBD1,TRBV19,15,TRBJ2-7,.,CASSTPGTGVGEQYF,TGTGCCAGTAGTACACCCGGGACAGGGGTTGGCGAGCAGTACTTC
.,TRBV6-5,15,TRBJ1-4,.,CATRQGWGFNEKLFF,TGTGCCACCCGGCAGGGTTGGGGCTTTAATGAAAAACTGTTTTTT
.,TRBV25-1,13,TRBJ1-1,.,CASKGGANTEAFF,TGTGCCAGCAAAGGGGGGGCAAACACTGAAGCTTTCTTT
.,TRBV2,16,TRBJ2-2,.,CASSPDPDTRSGELFF,TGTGCCAGCAGCCCCGACCCCGATACGCGGTCCGGGGAGCTGTTTTTT
.,TRBV7-6,13,TRBJ1-1,.,CASSLQLNTEAFF,TGTGCCAGCAGCTTACAGTTGAACACTGAAGCTTTCTTT
TRBD2,TRBV9,14,TRBJ2-7,.,CASSASGSTDEQYF,TGTGCCAGCAGCGCTAGCGGGAGTACCGACGAGCAGTACTTC
TRBD2,TRBV15,19,TRBJ2-5,.,CATSSHLPLAGMGWETQYF,TGTGCCACCAGCAGCCATCTCCCACTAGCGGGGATGGGTTGGGAGACCCAGTACTTC
TRBD1,TRBV24-1,16,TRBJ2-2,.,CATSDLGQGHTGELFF,TGTGCCACCAGTGACCTGGGACAGGGCCACACCGGGGAGCTGTTTTTT
TRBD2,TRBV3-1/TRBV3-2,16,TRBJ2-2,.,CASSQWDYPNPGELFF,TGTGCCAGCAGCCAATGGGACTATCCCAACCCCGGGGAGCTGTTTTTT
TRBD2,TRBV11-3,18,TRBJ2-3,.,CASSLAFGTSGRTDTQYF,TGTGCCAGCAGCTTAGCCTTCGGGACTAGCGGGAGAACAGATACGCAGTATTTT
.,TRBV15,18,TRBJ1-5,.,CATSKGQQNPIVGQPQHF,TGTGCCACCAGCAAAGGACAACAGAATCCTATAGTCGGTCAGCCCCAGCATTTT
TRBD1,TRBV18,14,TRBJ2-7,.,CASSLGQGAYEQYF,TGTGCCAGCTCACTCGGACAGGGGGCCTACGAGCAGTACTTC
TRBD1,TRBV27,14,TRBJ2-1,.,CASSSWDRDNEQFF,TGTGCCAGCAGTTCATGGGACAGGGACAATGAGCAGTTCTTC
.,TRBV6-6,14,TRBJ2-2,.,CASRIGANTGELFF,TGTGCCAGCAGGATCGGGGCGAACACCGGGGAGCTGTTTTTT
TRBD1,TRBV6-6,14,TRBJ1-3,.,CASIDRVSGNTIYF,TGTGCCAGCATTGACAGGGTATCCGGAAACACCATATATTTT
TRBD2,TRBV28,16,TRBJ2-3,.,CASSLWGTSGTDTQYF,TGTGCCAGCAGTTTATGGGGGACTAGTGGCACAGATACGCAGTATTTT
.,TRBV29-1,11,TRBJ2-1,.,CSGGQYNEQFF,TGCAGCGGTGGACAGTACAATGAGCAGTTCTTC
.,TRBV2,15,TRBJ2-7,few,CASSQLRESSYEQYF,TGTGCCAGCAGTCAGCTTCGGGAGAGCTCCTACGAGCAGTACTTC
TRBD2,TRBV9,16,TRBJ2-4,.,CASSLTSGSPFGIQYF,TGTGCCAGCAGCCTGACTAGCGGGAGCCCGTTCGGCATTCAGTACTTC
.,TRBV4-1,19,TRBJ2-1,.,CASSQERRNREGMSDEQFF,TGCGCCAGCAGCCAAGAAAGGAGGAACAGGGAAGGGATGTCCGATGAGCAGTTCTTC
TRBD2,TRBV4-1,18,TRBJ2-3,.,CASSQETQSGGPTDTQYF,TGCGCCAGCAGCCAAGAGACCCAATCGGGAGGGCCGACAGATACGCAGTATTTT
.,TRBV10-1,15,TRBJ2-7,few,CASSEKRQHSYEQYF,TGCGCCAGCAGTGAGAAGAGACAGCACTCCTACGAGCAGTACTTC
.,TRBV29-1,13,TRBJ2-2,once,CSVEAGPTGELFF,TGCAGCGTTGAGGCGGGGCCCACCGGGGAGCTGTTTTTT
.,TRBV6-5,13,TRBJ2-7,.,CASSSDGTYEQYF,TGTGCCAGCAGTAGCGACGGCACCTACGAGCAGTACTTC
.,TRBV7-2,16,TRBJ1-5,once,CASSLDGAKMNQPQHF,TGTGCCAGCAGCTTAGATGGAGCCAAAATGAATCAGCCCCAGCATTTT
.,TRBV5-5,14,TRBJ1-1,.,CASSLQVMNTEAFF,TGTGCCAGCAGCTTGCAGGTCATGAACACTGAAGCTTTCTTT
.,TRBV9,14,TRBJ2-1,.,CASSVAQTDNEQFF,TGTGCCAGCAGCGTAGCCCAGACAGACAATGAGCAGTTCTTC
TRBD2,TRBV5-1,16,TRBJ2-5,.,CASSLPLGTSGETQYF,TGCGCCAGCAGCTTGCCACTAGGGACTAGCGGGGAGACCCAGTACTTC
.,TRBV19,16,TRBJ1-1,.,CASRKLKDRADTEAFF,TGTGCCAGTAGGAAACTCAAGGACAGAGCCGACACTGAAGCTTTCTTT
.,TRBV18,14,TRBJ2-2,.,CASSPQSNTGELFF,TGTGCCAGCTCGCCGCAGTCGAACACCGGGGAGCTGTTTTTT
TRBD2,TRBV11-2,14,TRBJ2-5,.,CASSLVGGGETQYF,TGTGCCAGCAGCTTAGTGGGCGGGGGAGAGACCCAGTACTTC
.,TRBV2,13,TRBJ1-6,.,CASSEARGSPLHF,TGTGCCAGCAGTGAAGCCCGGGGTTCACCCCTCCACTTT
TRBD1,TRBV29-1,14,TRBJ1-4,once,CSVHPGTGDEKLFF,TGCAGCGTTCACCCCGGGACAGGGGACGAAAAACTGTTTTTT
.,TRBV7-7,13,TRBJ1-3,.,CASSSSSGNTIYF,TGTGCTAGCAGCTCCAGCTCTGGAAACACCATATATTTT
.,TRBV7-9,14,TRBJ1-5,.,CASSLGSSDQPQHF,TGTGCCAGCAGCTTAGGTTCGTCCGATCAGCCCCAGCATTTT
TRBD2,TRBV5-1,17,TRBJ2-5,.,CASSLRGLAGGQETQYF,TGCGCCAGCAGCTTGAGGGGACTAGCGGGGGGCCAAGAGACCCAGTACTTC
.,TRBV27,15,TRBJ2-3,.,CASSPLLEVADTQYF,TGTGCCAGCAGTCCACTACTAGAGGTTGCAGATACGCAGTATTTT
.,TRBV6-5,14,TRBJ1-2,.,CASSRDKLNYGYTF,TGTGCCAGCAGTCGGGACAAGCTGAACTATGGCTACACCTTC
.,TRBV2,11,TRBJ2-2,.,CASSEYGELFF,TGTGCCAGCAGTGAGTACGGGGAGCTGTTTTTT
.,TRBV27,13,TRBJ1-1,.,CASSFSGNTEAFF,TGTGCCAGCAGTTTTTCGGGTAACACTGAAGCTTTCTTT
TRBD1,TRBV7-9,16,TRBJ1-6,.,CASREGTGVFNSPLHF,TGTGCCAGCAGAGAGGGGACAGGGGTTTTTAATTCACCCCTCCACTTT